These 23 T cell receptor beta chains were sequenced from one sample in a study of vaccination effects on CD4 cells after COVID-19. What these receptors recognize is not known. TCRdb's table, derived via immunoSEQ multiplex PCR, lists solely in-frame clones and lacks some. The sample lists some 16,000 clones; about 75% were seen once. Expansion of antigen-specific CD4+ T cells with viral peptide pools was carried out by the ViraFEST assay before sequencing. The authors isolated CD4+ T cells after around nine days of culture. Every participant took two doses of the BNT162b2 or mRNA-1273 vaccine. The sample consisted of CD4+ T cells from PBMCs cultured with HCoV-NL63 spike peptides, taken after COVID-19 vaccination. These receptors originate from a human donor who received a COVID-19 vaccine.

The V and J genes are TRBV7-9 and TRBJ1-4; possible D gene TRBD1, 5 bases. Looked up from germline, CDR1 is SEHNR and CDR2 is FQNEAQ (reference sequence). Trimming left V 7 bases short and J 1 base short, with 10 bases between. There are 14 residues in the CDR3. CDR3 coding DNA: TGTGCCAGCACCATGGGGGGAACTAATGAAAAACTGTTTTTT. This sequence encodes CASTMGGTNEKLFF.

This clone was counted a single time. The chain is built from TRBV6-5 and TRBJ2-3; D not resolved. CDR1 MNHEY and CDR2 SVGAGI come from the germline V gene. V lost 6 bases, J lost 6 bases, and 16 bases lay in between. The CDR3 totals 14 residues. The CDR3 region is CASRSTPRVDTQYF. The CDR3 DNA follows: TGTGCCAGCAGAAGTACGCCTCGCGTCGATACGCAGTATTTT.

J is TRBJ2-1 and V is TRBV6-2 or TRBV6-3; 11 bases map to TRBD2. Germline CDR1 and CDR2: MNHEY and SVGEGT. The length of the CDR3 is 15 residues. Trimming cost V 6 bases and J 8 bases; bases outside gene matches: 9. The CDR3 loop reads CASSHTSGSYDEQFF. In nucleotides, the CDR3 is TGTGCCAGCAGCCATACTAGCGGGAGTTACGATGAGCAGTTCTTC.

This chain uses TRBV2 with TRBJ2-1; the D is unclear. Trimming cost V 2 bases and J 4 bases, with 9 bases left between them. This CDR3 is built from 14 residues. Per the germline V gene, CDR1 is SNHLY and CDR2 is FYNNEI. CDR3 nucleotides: TGTGCCAGCAGTGAACTCAGAGATTACAATGAGCAGTTCTTC. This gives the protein CASSELRDYNEQFF.

In DNA form, the CDR3 reads TGCGCCAGCAGCTCCCGACCGGGACAGGGCAATTCACCCCTCCACTTT. This encodes CASSSRPGQGNSPLHF. The J gene is TRBJ1-6, the V gene TRBV5-1, with 9 nucleotides matching TRBD1. There are 16 residues in the CDR3. Trimming took 3 bases from V and 7 from J; bases not matched to a gene: 8. The germline gives CDR1 SGHRS, CDR2 YFSETQ.

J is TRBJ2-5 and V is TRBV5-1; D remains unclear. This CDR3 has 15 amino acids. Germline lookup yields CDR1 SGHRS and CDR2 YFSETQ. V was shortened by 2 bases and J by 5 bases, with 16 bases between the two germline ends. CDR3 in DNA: TGCGCCAGCAGCTTTGGGCCCAGCAGGTTGGAGACCCAGTACTTC. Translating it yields CASSFGPSRLETQYF.

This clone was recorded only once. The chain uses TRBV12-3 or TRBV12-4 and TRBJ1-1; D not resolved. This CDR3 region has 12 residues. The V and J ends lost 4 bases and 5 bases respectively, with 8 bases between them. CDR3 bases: TGTGCCAGCAGTTGGGGAGAGACTGAAGCTTTCTTT. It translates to CASSWGETEAFF.

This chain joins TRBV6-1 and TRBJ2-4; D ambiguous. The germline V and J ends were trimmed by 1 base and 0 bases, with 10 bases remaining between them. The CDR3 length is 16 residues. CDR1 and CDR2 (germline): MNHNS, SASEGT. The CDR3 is CASSEGSLLAKNIQYF. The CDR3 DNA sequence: TGTGCCAGCAGTGAAGGGAGCTTGCTAGCCAAAAACATTCAGTACTTC.

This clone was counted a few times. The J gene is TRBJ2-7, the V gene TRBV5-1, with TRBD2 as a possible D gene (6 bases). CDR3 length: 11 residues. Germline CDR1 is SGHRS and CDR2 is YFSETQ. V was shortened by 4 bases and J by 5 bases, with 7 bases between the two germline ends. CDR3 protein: CASSREHEQYF. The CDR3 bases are TGCGCCAGCAGCCGGGAGCACGAGCAGTACTTC. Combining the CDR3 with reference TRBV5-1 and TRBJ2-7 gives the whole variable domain KAGVTQTPRYLIKTRGQQVTLSCSPISGHRSVSWYQQTPGQGLQFLFEYFSETQRNKGNFPGRFSGRQFSNSRSEMNVSTLELGDSALYLCASSREHEQYFGPGTRLTVT.

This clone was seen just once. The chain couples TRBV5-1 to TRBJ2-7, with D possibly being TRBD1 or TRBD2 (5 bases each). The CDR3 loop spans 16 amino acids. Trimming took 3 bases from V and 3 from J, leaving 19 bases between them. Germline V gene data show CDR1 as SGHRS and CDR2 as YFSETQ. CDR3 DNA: TGCGCCAGCAGCTCCGGTCGCGGACGGGGCTTCTACGAGCAGTACTTC. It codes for CASSSGRGRGFYEQYF.

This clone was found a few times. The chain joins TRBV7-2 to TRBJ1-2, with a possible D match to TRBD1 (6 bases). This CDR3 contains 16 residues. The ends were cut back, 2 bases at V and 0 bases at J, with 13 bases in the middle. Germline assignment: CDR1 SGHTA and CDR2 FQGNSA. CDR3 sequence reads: CASSLSSGQTNYGYTF. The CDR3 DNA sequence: TGTGCCAGCAGCTTATCGTCCGGACAGACTAACTATGGCTACACCTTC. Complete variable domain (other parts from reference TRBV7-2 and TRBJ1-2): GAGVSQSPSNKVTEKGKDVELRCDPISGHTALYWYRQSLGQGLEFLIYFQGNSAPDKSGLPSDRFSAERTGGSVSTLTIQRTQQEDSAVYLCASSLSSGQTNYGYTFGSGTRLTVV.

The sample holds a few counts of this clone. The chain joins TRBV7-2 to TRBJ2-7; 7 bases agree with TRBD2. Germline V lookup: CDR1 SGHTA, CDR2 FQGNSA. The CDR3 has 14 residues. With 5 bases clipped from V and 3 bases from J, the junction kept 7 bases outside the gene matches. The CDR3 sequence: CASSPSGDNYEQYF. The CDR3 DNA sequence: TGTGCCAGCAGCCCTAGCGGCGATAACTACGAGCAGTACTTC.

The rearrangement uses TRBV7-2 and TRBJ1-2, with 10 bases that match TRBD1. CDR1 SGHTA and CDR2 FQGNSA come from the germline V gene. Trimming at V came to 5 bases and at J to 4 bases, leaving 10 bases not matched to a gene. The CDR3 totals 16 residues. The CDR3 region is CASSPTLGQGLYGYTF. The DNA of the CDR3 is TGTGCCAGCAGCCCTACTTTGGGACAGGGGCTCTATGGCTACACCTTC.

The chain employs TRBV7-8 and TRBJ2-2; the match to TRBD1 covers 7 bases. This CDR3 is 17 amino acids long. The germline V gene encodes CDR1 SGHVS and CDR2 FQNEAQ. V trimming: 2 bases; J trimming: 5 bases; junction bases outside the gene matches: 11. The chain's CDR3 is CASSLLPGQRKTGELFF. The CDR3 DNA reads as TGTGCCAGCAGCTTACTACCGGGACAGAGAAAAACCGGGGAGCTGTTTTTT.

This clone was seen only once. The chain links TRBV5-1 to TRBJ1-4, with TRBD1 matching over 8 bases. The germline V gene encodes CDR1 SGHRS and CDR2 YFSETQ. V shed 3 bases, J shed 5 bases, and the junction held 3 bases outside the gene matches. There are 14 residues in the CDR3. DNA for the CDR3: TGCGCCAGCAGCTCTGACAGGGGAAATGAAAAACTGTTTTTT. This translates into CASSSDRGNEKLFF.

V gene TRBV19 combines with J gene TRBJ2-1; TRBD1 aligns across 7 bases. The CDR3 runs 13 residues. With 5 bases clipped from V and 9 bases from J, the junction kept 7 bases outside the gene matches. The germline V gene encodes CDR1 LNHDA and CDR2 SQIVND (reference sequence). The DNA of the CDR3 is TGTGCCAGTAGTCCCCCGGACAGGTCTGAGCAGTTCTTC. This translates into CASSPPDRSEQFF.

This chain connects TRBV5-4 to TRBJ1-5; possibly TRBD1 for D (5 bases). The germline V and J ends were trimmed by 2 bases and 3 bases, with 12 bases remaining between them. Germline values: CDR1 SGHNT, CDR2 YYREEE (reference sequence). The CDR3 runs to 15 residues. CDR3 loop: CASSFGGDPNQPQHF. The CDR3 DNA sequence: TGTGCCAGCAGCTTTGGGGGGGACCCCAATCAGCCCCAGCATTTT. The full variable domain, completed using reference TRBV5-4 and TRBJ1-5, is ETGVTQSPTHLIKTRGQQVTLRCSSQSGHNTVSWYQQALGQGPQFIFQYYREEENGRGNFPPRFSGLQFPNYSSELNVNALELDDSALYLCASSFGGDPNQPQHFGDGTRLSIL.

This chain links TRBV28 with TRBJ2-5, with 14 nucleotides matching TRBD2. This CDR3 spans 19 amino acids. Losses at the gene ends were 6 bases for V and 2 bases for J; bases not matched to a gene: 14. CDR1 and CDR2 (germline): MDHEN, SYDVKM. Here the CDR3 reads CASRNTGTSGSWGQETQYF. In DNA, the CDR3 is TGTGCCAGCAGGAATACCGGGACTAGCGGGAGTTGGGGACAAGAGACCCAGTACTTC.

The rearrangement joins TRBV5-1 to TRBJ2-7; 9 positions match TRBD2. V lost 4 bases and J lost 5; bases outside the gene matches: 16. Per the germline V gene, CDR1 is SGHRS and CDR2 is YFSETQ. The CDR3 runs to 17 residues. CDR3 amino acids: CASSLVLGGRAVHEQYF. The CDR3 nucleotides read TGCGCCAGCAGCCTAGTATTGGGCGGGAGGGCCGTCCACGAGCAGTACTTC.

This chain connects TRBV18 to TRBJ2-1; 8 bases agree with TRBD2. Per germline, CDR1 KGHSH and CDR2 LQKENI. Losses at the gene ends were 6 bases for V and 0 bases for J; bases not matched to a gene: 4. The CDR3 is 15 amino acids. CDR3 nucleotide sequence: TGTGCCAGCTCTCTCGGGACTAGCTCCTACAATGAGCAGTTCTTC. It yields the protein CASSLGTSSYNEQFF.

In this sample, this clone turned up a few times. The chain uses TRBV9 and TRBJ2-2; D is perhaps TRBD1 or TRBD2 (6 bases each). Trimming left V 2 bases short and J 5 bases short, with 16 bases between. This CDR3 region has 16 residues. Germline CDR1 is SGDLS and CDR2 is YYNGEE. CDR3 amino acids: CASSVTGGRTTGELFF. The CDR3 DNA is TGTGCCAGCAGCGTCACCGGGGGCAGGACAACCGGGGAGCTGTTTTTT.

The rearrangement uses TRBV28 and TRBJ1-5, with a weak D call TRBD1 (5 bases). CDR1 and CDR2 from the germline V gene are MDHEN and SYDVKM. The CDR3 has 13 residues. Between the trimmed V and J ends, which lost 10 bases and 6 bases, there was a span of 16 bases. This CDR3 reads CATFPRGVQPQHF. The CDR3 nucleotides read TGTGCCACCTTTCCCCGAGGGGTTCAGCCCCAGCATTTT.

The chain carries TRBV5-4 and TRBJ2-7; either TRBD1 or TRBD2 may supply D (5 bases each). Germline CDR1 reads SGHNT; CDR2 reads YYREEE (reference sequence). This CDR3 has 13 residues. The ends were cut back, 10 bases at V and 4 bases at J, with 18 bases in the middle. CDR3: CAYRGAVYYEQYF. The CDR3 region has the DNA TGTGCCTACCGAGGGGCTGTCTATTACGAGCAGTACTTC.